This TCR beta chain came from a study of blood T cells in healthy people across ages. This clonotype was seen a few times. There are 13 residues in the CDR3. The germline gives CDR1 MNHEY, CDR2 SVGAGI. V was cut by 7 bases and J by 8 bases, with 15 bases left in between. The use of a sample-barcoded 5' primer and a J-beta primer mix characterized a second PCR of roughly 6 to 11 cycles. Per sample, CDR3-containing paired-end reads numbered at least 3 million. TCRdb processed the 5' RACE reads anew with MiXCR; each CDR3 protein has one entry. Of fewer than 1,200,000 distinct CDR3 sequences in the sample, roughly 24% were seen once. Sample donors were healthy Caucasian individuals that came from Russia, aged 6 to 90. This sample also appeared in a second study, on T cells of mothers and their children.

Sequencing used blood. This receptor was taken from a girl aged 2 to 10 in good health. The chain recombines TRBV6-5 with TRBJ2-1; D ambiguous. The CDR3 spells CASKDKPLDEQFF. Here the CDR3 DNA reads TGTGCCAGCAAAGACAAGCCCCTTGATGAGCAGTTCTTC.